The subject of this entry is one T cell receptor beta chain. Its antigen is as yet unknown. As the CDR3 is not closed by the conserved phenylalanine or tryptophan, this likely results from a read error. Clinical symptoms, serum thyroxine and TRAb, thyroid ultrasound and orbital computed tomography were used for the diagnoses. More than 9.5 ml fresh peripheral blood yielded the PBMCs. The source of the sample is a study of T cells in Graves' hyperthyroidism and ophthalmopathy. Whole-study context: Peripheral blood was acquired at first diagnosis, ahead of any therapy whatsoever. Study findings and constraints: Stable hyperthyroidism was separated from ophthalmopathy by a model based on 13 V-J features.

Template material for amplifying TCR beta CDR3 regions consisted of RNA transcripts. HTBI primers were employed in a first-round RT-PCR of the TCR CDR3. Each CDR3 protein gets one entry after TCRdb re-called the multiplex PCR reads with MiXCR. Of hundreds of thousands of distinct CDR3 sequences listed, less than 25% are singletons. Germline CDR1 and CDR2: SGHDT and YYEEEE. The ends lost 0 bases at V and 9 bases at J; junction bases unmatched: 4. This CDR3 has 13 amino acids. V and J are TRBV5-6 and TRBJ2-3; TRBD2 matches 7 bases. The TCR comes from a man aged 25 to 40 with Graves' ophthalmopathy. Sequenced: blood. The CDR3 sequence is CASSLAGGGTQYS. Here the CDR3 DNA reads TGTGCCAGCAGCTTGGCCGGGGGAGGGACGCAGTATTCT.